This TCR beta chain was captured by sequencing in a study of STAT5B mutations in CD4+ large granular lymphocyte leukemia. For the study at large: The CDR3 'QG' motif was associated with a particular HLA allele among healthy donors. Overall study findings and caveats: 8/27 top patient clones versus 2/35 control clones were TRBV06-family.

Per germline, CDR1 SGDLS and CDR2 YYNGEE. Trimming left V 2 bases short and J 7 bases short, with 10 bases between. The CDR3 spans 13 residues. This clone was seen only a few times. Antigen: not known. The same CDR3 arises from other DNA sequences in this sample as well. Repertoires were generated with immunoSEQ multiplex PCR, while TCRdb's copy carries only in-frame clones and drops some. The table includes about 30,000 clones, 71% detected once. The chain carries TRBV9 and TRBJ2-1, with D maybe TRBD2 (5 bases). The material sequenced was CD4+ T cells from blood buffy coats. This sequence was found in a human donor in good health. Written as DNA, the CDR3 is TGTGCCAGCAGCGTTCTGGGAGAGAATGAGCAGTTCTTC. Its protein is CASSVLGENEQFF.